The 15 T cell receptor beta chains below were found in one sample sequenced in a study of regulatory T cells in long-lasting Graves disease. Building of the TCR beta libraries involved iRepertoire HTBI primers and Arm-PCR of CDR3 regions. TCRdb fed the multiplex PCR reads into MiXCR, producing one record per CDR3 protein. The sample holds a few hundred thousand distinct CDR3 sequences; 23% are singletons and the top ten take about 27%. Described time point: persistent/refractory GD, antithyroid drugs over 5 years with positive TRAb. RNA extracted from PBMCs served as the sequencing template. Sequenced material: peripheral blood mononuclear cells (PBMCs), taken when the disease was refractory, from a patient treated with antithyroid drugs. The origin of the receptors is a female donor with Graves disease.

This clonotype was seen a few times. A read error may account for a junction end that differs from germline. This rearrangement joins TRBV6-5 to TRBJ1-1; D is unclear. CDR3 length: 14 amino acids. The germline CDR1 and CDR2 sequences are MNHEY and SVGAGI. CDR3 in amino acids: CASSYFLDDTGAFF. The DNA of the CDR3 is TGTGCCAGCAGTTACTTTCTTGACGACACTGGAGCTTTCTTT.

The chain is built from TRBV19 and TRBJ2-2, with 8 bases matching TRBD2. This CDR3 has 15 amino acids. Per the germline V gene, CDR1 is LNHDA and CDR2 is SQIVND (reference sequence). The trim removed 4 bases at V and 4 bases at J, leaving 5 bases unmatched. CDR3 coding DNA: TGTGCCAGTAGTACGAGCGGGAGTTTCACCGGGGAGCTGTTTTTT. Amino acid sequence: CASSTSGSFTGELFF. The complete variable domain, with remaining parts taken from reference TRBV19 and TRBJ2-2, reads DGGITQSPKYLFRKEGQNVTLSCEQNLNHDAMYWYRQDPGQGLRLIYYSQIVNDFQKGDIAEGYSVSREKKESFPLTVTSAQKNPTAFYLCASSTSGSFTGELFFGEGSRLTVL.

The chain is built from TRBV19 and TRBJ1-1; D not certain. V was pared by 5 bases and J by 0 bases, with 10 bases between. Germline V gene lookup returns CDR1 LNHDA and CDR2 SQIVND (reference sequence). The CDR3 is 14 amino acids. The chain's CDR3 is CASSLHGLNTEAFF. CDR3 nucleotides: TGTGCCAGTAGTCTCCACGGTCTGAACACTGAAGCTTTCTTT.

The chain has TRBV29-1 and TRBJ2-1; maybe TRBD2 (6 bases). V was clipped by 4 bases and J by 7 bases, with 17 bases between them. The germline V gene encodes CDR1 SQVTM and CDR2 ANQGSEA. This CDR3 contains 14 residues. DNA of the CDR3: TGCAGCGTTGGAGGAGGGGACTCTAGGAATGAGCAGTTCTTC. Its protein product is CSVGGGDSRNEQFF.

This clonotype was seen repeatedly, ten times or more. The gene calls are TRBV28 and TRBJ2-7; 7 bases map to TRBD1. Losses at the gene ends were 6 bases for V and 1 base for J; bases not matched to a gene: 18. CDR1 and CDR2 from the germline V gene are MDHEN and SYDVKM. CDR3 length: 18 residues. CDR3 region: CASRDQGVRNVLSYEQYF. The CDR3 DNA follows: TGTGCCAGCAGGGACCAGGGGGTGCGAAACGTTCTGTCCTACGAGCAGTACTTC.

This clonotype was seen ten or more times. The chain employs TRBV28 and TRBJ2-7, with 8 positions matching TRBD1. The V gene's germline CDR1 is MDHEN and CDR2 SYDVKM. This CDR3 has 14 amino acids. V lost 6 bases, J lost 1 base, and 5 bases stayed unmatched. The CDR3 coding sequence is TGTGCCAGCAGGACCCACAGGGGGTCCTACGAGCAGTACTTC. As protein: CASRTHRGSYEQYF.

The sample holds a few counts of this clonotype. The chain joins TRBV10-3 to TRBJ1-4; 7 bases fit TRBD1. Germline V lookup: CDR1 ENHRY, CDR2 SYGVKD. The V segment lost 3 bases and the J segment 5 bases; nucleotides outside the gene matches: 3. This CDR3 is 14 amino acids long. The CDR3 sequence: CAISEGGSNEKLFF. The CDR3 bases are TGTGCCATCAGTGAAGGGGGCTCCAATGAAAAACTGTTTTTT.

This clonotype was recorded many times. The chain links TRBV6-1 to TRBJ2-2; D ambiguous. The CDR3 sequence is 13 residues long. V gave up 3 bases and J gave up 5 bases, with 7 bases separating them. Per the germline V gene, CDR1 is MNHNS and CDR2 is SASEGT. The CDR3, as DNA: TGTGCCAGCAGTGATAGGGAAACCGGGGAGCTGTTTTTT. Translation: CASSDRETGELFF.

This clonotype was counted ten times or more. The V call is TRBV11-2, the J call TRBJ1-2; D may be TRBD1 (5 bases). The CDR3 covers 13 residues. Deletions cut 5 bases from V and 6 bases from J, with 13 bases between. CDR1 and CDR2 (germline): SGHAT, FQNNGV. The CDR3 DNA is TGTGCCAGCAGCCGGCAGGGCCGGGATGGCTACACCTTC. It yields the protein CASSRQGRDGYTF.

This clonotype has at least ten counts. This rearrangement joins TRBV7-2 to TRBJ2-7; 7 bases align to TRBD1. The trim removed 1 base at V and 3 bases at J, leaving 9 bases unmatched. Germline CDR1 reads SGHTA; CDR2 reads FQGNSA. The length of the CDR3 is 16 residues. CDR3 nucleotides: TGTGCCAGCAGCTTAGTCCTAAAACAGGGGCACTACGAGCAGTACTTC. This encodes CASSLVLKQGHYEQYF.

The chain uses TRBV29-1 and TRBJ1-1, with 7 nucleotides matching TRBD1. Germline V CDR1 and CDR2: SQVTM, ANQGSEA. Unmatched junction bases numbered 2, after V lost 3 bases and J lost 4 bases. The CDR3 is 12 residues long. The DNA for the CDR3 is TGCAGCGTTGACAGGGGGGCCACTGAAGCTTTCTTT. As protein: CSVDRGATEAFF.

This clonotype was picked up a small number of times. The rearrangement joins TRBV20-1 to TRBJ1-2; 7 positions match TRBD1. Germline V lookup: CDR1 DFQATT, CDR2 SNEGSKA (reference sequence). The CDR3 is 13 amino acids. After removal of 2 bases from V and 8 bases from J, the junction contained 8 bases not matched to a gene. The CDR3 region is CSARSSGGWGYTF. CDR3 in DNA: TGCAGTGCTAGATCATCAGGGGGATGGGGCTACACCTTC.

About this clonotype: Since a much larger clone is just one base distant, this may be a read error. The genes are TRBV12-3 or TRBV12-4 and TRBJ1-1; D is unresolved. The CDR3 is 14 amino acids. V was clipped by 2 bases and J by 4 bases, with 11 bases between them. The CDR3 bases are TGTGCCAGCAGTTTAAGAAAAATGAGCACTGAAGCTTTCTTT. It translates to CASSLRKMSTEAFF.

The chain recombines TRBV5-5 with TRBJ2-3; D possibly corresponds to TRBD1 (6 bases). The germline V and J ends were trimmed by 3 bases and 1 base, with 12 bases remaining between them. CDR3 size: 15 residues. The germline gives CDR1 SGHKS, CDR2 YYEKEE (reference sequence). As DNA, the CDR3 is TGTGCCAGCAGCTATTACAGGGTAGGCACAGATACGCAGTATTTT. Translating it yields CASSYYRVGTDTQYF.

This CDR3 reads CAISLNPGDSYEQYF. The DNA for the CDR3 is TGTGCCATCAGTCTTAACCCTGGGGACTCCTACGAGCAGTACTTC. The V gene is TRBV10-3, the J gene TRBJ2-7; D uncertain. V was pared by 5 bases and J by 0 bases, with 14 bases between. CDR3 length: 15 amino acids. Germline assignment: CDR1 ENHRY and CDR2 SYGVKD.